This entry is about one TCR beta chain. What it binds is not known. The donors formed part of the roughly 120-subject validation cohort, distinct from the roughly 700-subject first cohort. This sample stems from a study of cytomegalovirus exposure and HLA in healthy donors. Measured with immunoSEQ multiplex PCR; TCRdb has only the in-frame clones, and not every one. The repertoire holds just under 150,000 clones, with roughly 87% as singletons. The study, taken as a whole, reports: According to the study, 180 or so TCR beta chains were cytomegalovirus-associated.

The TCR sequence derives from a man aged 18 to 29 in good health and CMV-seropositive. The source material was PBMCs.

The CDR3 DNA reads as TGTGCCAGCAGTGGACAGGGTCCGGTGAACACTGAAGCTTTCTTT. This gives the protein CASSGQGPVNTEAFF. This chain links TRBV6-1 with TRBJ1-1, with 7 bases identical to TRBD1. The germline gives CDR1 MNHNS, CDR2 SASEGT. Trimming cost V 4 bases and J 0 bases; bases outside gene matches: 5. The CDR3 runs 15 residues.